This T cell receptor (beta chain) was retrieved from a study of shared clonotypes between healthy human individuals. Study observations and caveats: Tissues were not sampled, only blood, and their repertoires likely differ.

A remark on this clone: The target antigen is unknown.

Measured with immunoSEQ multiplex PCR; TCRdb has only the in-frame clones, and not every one. The sample consists of roughly 1,100,000 clones, under 80% of them appearing once. This TCR was recovered from a man aged 18 to 29 in good health. Sequencing was done on a sample of memory CD4+ T cells sorted from blood. Sample subset: CD45RA-negative fraction.

The CDR3 region has the DNA TGTGCCAGCAGTGAAGGGTTCGGTGGCTACACCTTC. Translation: CASSEGFGGYTF. The rearrangement links TRBV2 to TRBJ1-2; D call uncertain. Germline loops: CDR1 SNHLY, CDR2 FYNNEI. Trimming removed 1 base at V and 7 bases at J, with 7 bases between. CDR3 length: 12 residues.